In this sample, the clone carrying this TCR beta chain turned up a few times. No antigen is known for it. TCRdb reanalysed the reads using MiXCR and keeps one entry per CDR3 protein. The sample lists roughly 250,000 distinct CDR3 sequences; approximately 24% were seen once. The data are from a study of T cell repertoires in cytomegalovirus infection. Study-wide context: Public TCR beta signatures were indicative of both CMV infection and a matching HLA type.

General observations from the study: Ex vivo, HLA-C-restricted CMV-specific TCR beta clonotypes prevailed over the rest of the response. The cumulative frequency of public TCR beta families identified carriers of CMV plus the relevant HLA.

Trimming left V 4 bases short and J 1 base short, with 12 bases between. CDR3 length: 15 amino acids. Germline CDR1 MNHEY, CDR2 SMNVEV (reference sequence). The TCR was taken from a human donor in good health (CMV status not recorded). Some clones in this sample may be carry-over from other donors' samples. V and J are TRBV27 and TRBJ2-3, with D possibly TRBD1 on 7 matching bases. Sequences were obtained from CD8+ T cells from PBMCs. The CDR3 DNA follows: TGTGCCAGCAGTTCCCTCAGGGGGGGCACAGATACGCAGTATTTT. Translating gives CASSSLRGGTDTQYF.